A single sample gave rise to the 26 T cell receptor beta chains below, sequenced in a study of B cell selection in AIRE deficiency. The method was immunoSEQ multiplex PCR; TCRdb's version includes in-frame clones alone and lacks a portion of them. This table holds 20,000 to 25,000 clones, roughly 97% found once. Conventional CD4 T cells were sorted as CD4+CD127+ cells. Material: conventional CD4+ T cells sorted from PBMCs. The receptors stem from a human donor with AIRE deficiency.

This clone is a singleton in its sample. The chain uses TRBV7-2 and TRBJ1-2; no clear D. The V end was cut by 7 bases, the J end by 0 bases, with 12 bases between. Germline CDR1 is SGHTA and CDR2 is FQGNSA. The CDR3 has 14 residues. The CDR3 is CASTPDEANYGYTF. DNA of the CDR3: TGTGCCAGCACCCCGGATGAAGCTAACTATGGCTACACCTTC.

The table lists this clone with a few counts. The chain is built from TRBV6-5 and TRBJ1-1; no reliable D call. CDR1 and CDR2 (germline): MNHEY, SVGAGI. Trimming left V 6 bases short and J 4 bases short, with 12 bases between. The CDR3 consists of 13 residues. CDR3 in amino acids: CASSPNWGTEAFF. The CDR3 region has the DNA TGTGCCAGCAGCCCGAATTGGGGCACTGAAGCTTTCTTT.

CDR3 coding DNA: TGTGCCAGCAGCTCAAAATTGGGGGGCGTTGGCTACACCTTC. This gives the protein CASSSKLGGVGYTF. The chain couples TRBV5-5 to TRBJ1-2; TRBD1 is a possible D gene (6 bases). Germline V gene sequence: CDR1 SGHKS, CDR2 YYEKEE (reference sequence). V lost 3 bases and J 7 bases, leaving 16 bases between the germline ends. The CDR3 spans 14 residues.

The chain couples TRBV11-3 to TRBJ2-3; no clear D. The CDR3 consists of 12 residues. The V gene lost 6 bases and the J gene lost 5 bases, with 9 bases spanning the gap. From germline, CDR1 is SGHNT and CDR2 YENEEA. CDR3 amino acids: CASRPTGDTQYF. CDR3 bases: TGTGCCAGCAGGCCGACGGGAGATACGCAGTATTTT.

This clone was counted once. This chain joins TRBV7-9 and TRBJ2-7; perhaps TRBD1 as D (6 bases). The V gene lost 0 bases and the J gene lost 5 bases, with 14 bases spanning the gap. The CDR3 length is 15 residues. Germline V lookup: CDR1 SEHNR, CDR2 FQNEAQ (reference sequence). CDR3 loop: CASSLARGRGDEQYF. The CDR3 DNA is TGTGCCAGCAGCTTAGCGCGCGGCAGGGGCGACGAGCAGTACTTC.

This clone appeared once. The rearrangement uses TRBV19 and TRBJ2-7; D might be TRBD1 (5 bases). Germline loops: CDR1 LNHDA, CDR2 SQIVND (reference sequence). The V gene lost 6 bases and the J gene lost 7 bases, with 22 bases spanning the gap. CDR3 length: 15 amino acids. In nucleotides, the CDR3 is TGTGCCAGTAGCCCCTGGGGCAGTAGCCCTAGTGAGCAGTACTTC. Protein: CASSPWGSSPSEQYF.

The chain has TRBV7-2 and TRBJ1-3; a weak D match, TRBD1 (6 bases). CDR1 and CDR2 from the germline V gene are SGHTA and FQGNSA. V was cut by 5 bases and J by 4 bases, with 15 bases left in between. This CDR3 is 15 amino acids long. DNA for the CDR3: TGTGCCAGCAGCGTCATGCAGGGGTCAGGAAACACCATATATTTT. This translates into CASSVMQGSGNTIYF.

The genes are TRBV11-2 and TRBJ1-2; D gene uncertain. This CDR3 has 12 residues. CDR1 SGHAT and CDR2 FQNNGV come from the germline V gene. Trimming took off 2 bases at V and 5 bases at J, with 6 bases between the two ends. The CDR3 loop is CASSLYGYGYTF. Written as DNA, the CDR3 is TGTGCCAGCAGCTTATATGGATATGGCTACACCTTC.

Here the CDR3 DNA reads TGTGCCAGCAGTTACTCGGCATCCGCTAACTATGGCTACACCTTC. Translating it yields CASSYSASANYGYTF. The rearrangement uses TRBV6-9 and TRBJ1-2; D not certain. Germline CDR1 and CDR2: MNHGY and SVAAGI. V shed 3 bases and J shed 0 bases, with 11 bases lying between them. This CDR3 region has 15 residues.

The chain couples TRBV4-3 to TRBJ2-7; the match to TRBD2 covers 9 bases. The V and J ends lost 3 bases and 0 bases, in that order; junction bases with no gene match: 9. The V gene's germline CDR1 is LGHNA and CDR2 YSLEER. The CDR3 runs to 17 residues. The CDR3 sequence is CASSHSHPGLASYEQYF. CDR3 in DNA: TGCGCCAGCAGCCATTCGCACCCGGGACTAGCCTCCTACGAGCAGTACTTC.

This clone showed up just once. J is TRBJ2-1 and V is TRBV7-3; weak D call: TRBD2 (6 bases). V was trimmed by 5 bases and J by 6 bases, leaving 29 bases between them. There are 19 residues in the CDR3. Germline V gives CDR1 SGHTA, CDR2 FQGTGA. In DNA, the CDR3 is TGTGCCAGCAGCCGTAGGGCGTGGGCCGGGACTGCCGACCCCAATGAGCAGTTCTTC. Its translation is CASSRRAWAGTADPNEQFF.

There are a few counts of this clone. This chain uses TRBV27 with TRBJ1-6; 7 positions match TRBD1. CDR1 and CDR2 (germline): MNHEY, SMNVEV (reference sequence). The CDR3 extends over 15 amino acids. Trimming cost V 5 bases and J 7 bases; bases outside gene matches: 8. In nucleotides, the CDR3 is TGTGCCAGCAGTCCCGGGACAGTATTGAATTCACCCCTCCACTTT. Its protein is CASSPGTVLNSPLHF.

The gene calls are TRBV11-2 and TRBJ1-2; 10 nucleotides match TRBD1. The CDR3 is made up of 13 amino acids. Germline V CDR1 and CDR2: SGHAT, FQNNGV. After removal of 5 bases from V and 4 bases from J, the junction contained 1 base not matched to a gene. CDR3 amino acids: CASSRTGGYGYTF. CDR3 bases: TGTGCCAGCAGCCGGACAGGGGGCTATGGCTACACCTTC.

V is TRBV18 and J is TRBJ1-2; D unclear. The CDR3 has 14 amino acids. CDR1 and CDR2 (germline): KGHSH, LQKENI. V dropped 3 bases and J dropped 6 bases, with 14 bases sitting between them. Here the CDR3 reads CASSPREEVHGYTF. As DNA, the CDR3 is TGTGCCAGCTCACCTCGAGAGGAGGTGCATGGCTACACCTTC.

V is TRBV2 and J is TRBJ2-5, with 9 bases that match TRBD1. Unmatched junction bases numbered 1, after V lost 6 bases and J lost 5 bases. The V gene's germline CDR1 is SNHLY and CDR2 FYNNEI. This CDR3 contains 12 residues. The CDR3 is CASRQGAETQYF. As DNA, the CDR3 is TGTGCCAGCAGACAGGGGGCGGAGACCCAGTACTTC. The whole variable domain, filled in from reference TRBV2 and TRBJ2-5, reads EPEVTQTPSHQVTQMGQEVILRCVPISNHLYFYWYRQILGQKVEFLVSFYNNEISEKSEIFDDQFSVERPDGSNFTLKIRSTKLEDSAMYFCASRQGAETQYFGPGTRLLVL.

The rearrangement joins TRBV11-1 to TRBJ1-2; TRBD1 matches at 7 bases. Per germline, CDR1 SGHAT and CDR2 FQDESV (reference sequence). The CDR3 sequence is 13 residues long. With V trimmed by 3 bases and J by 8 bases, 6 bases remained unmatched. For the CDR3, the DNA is TGTGCCAGCAGCTTGAACACAGGGGACGGCTACACCTTC. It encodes CASSLNTGDGYTF. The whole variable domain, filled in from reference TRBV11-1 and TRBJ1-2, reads EAEVAQSPRYKITEKSQAVAFWCDPISGHATLYWYRQILGQGPELLVQFQDESVVDDSQLPKDRFSAERLKGVDSTLKIQPAELGDSAMYLCASSLNTGDGYTFGSGTRLTVV.

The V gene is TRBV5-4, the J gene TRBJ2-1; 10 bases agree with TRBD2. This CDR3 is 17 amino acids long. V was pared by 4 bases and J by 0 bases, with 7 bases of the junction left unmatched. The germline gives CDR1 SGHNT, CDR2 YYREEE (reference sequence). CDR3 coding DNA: TGTGCCAGCAGCCCACAAGCGGGAGGGAGCTCCTACAATGAGCAGTTCTTC. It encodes CASSPQAGGSSYNEQFF.

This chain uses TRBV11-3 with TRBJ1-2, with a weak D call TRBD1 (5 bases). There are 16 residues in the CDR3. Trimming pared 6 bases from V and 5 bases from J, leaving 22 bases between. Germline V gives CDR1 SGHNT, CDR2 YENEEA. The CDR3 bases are TGTGCCAGCAGTGGTCTGACAGCCTCACCGCCATATGGCTACACCTTC. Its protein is CASSGLTASPPYGYTF.

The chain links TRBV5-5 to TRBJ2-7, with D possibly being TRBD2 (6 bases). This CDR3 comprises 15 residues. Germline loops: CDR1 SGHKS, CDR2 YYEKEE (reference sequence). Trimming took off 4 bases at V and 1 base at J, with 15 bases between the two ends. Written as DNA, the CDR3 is TGTGCCAGCAGCCCGAGCGGGTCCTATTCCTACGAGCAGTACTTC. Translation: CASSPSGSYSYEQYF.

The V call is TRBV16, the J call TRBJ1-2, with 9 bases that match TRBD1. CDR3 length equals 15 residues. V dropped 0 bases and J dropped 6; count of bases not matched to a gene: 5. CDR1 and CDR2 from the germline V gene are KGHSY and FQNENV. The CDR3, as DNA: TGTGCCAGCAGCCAATCCGACAGGGGGGGCAATGGCTACACCTTC. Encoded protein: CASSQSDRGGNGYTF.

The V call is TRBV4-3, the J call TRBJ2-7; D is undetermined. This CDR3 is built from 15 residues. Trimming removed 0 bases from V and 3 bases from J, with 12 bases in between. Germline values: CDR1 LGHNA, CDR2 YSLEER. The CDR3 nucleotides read TGCGCCAGCAGCCAAGATACGATCGGCGACTACGAGCAGTACTTC. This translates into CASSQDTIGDYEQYF.

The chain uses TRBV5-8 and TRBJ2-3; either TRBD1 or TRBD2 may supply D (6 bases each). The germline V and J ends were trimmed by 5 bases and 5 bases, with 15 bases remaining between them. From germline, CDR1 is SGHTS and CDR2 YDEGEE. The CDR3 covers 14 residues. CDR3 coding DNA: TGTGCCAGCAGGAAGTGGGGGGCTGAAGATACGCAGTATTTT. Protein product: CASRKWGAEDTQYF.

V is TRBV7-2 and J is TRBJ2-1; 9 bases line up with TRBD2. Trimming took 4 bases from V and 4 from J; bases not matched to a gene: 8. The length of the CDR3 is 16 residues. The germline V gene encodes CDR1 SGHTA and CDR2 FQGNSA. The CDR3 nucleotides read TGTGCCAGCAGCTCCCAGACTAGCGGAAGATACAATGAGCAGTTCTTC. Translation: CASSSQTSGRYNEQFF.

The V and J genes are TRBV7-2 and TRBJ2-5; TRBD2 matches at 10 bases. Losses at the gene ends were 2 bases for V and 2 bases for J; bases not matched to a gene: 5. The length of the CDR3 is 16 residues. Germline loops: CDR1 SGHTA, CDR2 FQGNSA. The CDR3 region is CASSLSVAGGQETQYF. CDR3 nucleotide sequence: TGTGCCAGCAGCTTATCGGTAGCGGGGGGTCAAGAGACCCAGTACTTC.

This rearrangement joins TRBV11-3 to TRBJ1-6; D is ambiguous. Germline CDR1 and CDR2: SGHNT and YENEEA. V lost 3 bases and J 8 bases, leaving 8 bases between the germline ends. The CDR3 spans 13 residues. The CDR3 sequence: CASSLGQDSPLHF. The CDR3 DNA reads TGTGCCAGCAGCTTGGGCCAGGATTCACCCCTCCACTTT.

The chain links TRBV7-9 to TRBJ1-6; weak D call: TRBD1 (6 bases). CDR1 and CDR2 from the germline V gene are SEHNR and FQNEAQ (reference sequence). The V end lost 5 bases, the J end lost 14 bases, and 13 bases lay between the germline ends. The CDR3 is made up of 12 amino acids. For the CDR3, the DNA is TGTGCCAGCAGCACGACAGGAAGGGCCCTCCACTTT. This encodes CASSTTGRALHF.